Detailed here is one TCR beta chain. Its antigen remains unidentified. Pooling covered second doses at about 4 or about 12 weeks. This record belongs to a study of T cell responses to AZD1222 COVID-19 vaccine. General observations from the study: The peak T cell response came first, and repertoires were sampled only after it. The reported proportion of spike-specific TCRs targeting unmutated variant regions was nearly half. Spike-wide vaccine-associated CD4 TCRs dominated at 160-218 and 743-854.

CDR1 is MDHEN, CDR2 SYDVKM, per germline. The CDR3 contains 17 residues. V was clipped by 3 bases and J by 5 bases, with 23 bases between them. TCRdb keeps only in-frame clones here, not all; method: immunoSEQ multiplex PCR. The sample gives some 250,000 clones, approximately 94% of which show up once; 0.55% is in the top ten. The source of this sequence is an adult who received the AZD1222 COVID-19 vaccine. The chain carries TRBV28 and TRBJ2-7, with D tentatively TRBD1 (6 bases). Sequencing was performed on peripheral blood, taken 28 days after the second AZD1222 dose. The CDR3 DNA follows: TGTGCCAGCAGTTTTTCCCCGGACAGAATCTCCGTCCACGAGCAGTACTTC. Protein: CASSFSPDRISVHEQYF.